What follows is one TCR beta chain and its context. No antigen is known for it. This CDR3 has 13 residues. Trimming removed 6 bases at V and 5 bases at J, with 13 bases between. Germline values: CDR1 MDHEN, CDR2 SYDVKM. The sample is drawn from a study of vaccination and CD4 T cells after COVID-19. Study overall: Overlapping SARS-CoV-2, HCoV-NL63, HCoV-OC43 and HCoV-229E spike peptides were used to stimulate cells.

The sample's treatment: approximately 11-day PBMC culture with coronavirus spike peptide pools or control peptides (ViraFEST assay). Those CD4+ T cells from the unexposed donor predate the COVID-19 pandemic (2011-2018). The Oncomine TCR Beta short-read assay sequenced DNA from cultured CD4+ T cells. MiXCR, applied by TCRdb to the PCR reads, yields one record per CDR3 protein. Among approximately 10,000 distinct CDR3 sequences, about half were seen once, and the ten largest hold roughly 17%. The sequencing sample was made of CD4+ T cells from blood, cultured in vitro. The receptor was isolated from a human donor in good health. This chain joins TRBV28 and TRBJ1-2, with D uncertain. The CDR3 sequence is CASRPGGPYGYTF. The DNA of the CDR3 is TGTGCCAGCAGGCCAGGCGGTCCTTATGGCTACACCTTC.